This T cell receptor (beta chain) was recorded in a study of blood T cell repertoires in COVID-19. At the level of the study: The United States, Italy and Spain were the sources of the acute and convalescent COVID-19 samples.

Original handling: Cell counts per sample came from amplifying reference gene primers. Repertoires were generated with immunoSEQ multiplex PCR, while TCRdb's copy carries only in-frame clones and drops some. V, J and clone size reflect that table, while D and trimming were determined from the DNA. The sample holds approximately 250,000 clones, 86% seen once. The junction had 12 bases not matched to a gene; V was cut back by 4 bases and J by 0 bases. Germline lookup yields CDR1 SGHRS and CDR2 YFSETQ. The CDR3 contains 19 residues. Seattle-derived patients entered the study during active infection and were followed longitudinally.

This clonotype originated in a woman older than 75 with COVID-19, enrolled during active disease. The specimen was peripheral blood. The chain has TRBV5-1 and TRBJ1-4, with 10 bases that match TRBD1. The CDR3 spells CASSAMPGQGFSTNEKLFF. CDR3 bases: TGCGCCAGCAGCGCTATGCCGGGACAGGGGTTCTCAACTAATGAAAAACTGTTTTTT.